Listed below are T cell receptor beta chains from one sample, sequenced in a study of T-cell reconstitution after alpha-beta-depleted transplantation in children. TCRdb ran MiXCR on the PCR reads and lists one entry per CDR3 protein. The sample includes about 500,000 distinct CDR3 sequences, approximately 29% of them seen just once. The sequencing used PBMCs from the stem cell graft donor, collected from the stem cell graft. The receptors were gathered from a human donor who donated a stem cell graft to a child with aplastic anemia. The CDR3 runs from the conserved cysteine through the conserved F or W. The D gene is left open where the match is weak. Clone size is given for some rows only: seen once, a few or many times, or a class if the clone is expanded.

D,size,J,V,DNA,CDR3
-,once,TRBJ1-2,TRBV12-3/TRBV12-4,TGTGCCAGCAGTTTGCAGGGCCTAAACTATGGCTACACCTTC,CASSLQGLNYGYTF
TRBD2,few,TRBJ2-2,TRBV12-3/TRBV12-4,TGTGCCAGCAGTAAGAGCGGGAGAGGAACCGGGGAGCTGTTTTTT,CASSKSGRGTGELFF
TRBD1,-,TRBJ2-5,TRBV5-6,TGTGCCAGCAGCTTGGTCGGTCGGCAGGGGGCGGAGACCCAGTACTTC,CASSLVGRQGAETQYF
-,-,TRBJ1-5,TRBV25-1,TGTGCCAGCAGTGAAACCGGGATTAGCAATCAGCCCCAGCATTTT,CASSETGISNQPQHF
TRBD1,-,TRBJ2-3,TRBV7-2,TGTGCCAGCAGCTATCGGCGACAGGGGACAGATACGCAGTATTTT,CASSYRRQGTDTQYF
-,-,TRBJ1-4,TRBV6-1,TGTGCCAGCAGTAGGGGACCCGAAAATGAAAAACTGTTTTTT,CASSRGPENEKLFF
TRBD1,-,TRBJ1-5,TRBV6-1,TGTGCCAGCAGTCCATTCCCAGGGGGTGTCTCCCATCAGCCCCAGCATTTT,CASSPFPGGVSHQPQHF
-,few,TRBJ1-2,TRBV29-1,TGCAGCGCTGAAAAGCCAGATCGCGGCTACACCTTC,CSAEKPDRGYTF
-,few,TRBJ1-2,TRBV7-8,TGTGCCAGCACCCCGTTCCAGGGGACGTATAACTATGGCTACACCTTC,CASTPFQGTYNYGYTF
-,-,TRBJ1-5,TRBV24-1,TGTGCCACCAGTGATTTCCCGCCCCAGCATTTT,CATSDFPPQHF
-,-,TRBJ2-1,TRBV5-1,TGCGCCAGCAGCTCACCCTCCTACAATGAGCAGTTCTTC,CASSSPSYNEQFF
-,-,TRBJ1-1,TRBV29-1,TGCAGCGAGTCAGACAACATGAACACTGAAGCTTTCTTT,CSESDNMNTEAFF
TRBD1,few,TRBJ2-3,TRBV7-2,TGTGCCAGCAGCTTAGGGGACAGGATTAGCACAGATACGCAGTATTTT,CASSLGDRISTDTQYF
-,-,TRBJ1-6,TRBV27,TGTGCCAGCAAAAGCTCCTATAATTCACCCCTCCACTTT,CASKSSYNSPLHF
-,-,TRBJ2-3,TRBV14,TGTGCCAGCAGCCAGCCCCGGCTAGCAGGCACAGATACGCAGTATTTT,CASSQPRLAGTDTQYF
-,-,TRBJ2-3,TRBV6-2/TRBV6-3,TGTGCCAGCACCCAATCGTTGACTACTCGCTCTACGCAGTATTTT,CASTQSLTTRSTQYF
TRBD1,-,TRBJ1-2,TRBV29-1,TGCAGCGTTGGAGGTTTGGGCAGGGGGCCGGTAGACTATGGCGACACCTTC,CSVGGLGRGPVDYGDTF
-,-,TRBJ2-4,TRBV12-3/TRBV12-4,TGTGCCAGCAGTTCCAAGGGGATAGCCAAAAACATTCAGTACTTC,CASSSKGIAKNIQYF
TRBD2,few,TRBJ2-1,TRBV20-1,TGCAGTGCTACCAATAGCGGGAAGGACAATGAGCAGTTCTTC,CSATNSGKDNEQFF
-,-,TRBJ2-2,TRBV18,TGTGCCAGCCAACCGAACACCGGGGAGCTGTTTTTT,CASQPNTGELFF
-,-,TRBJ2-1,TRBV7-9,TGTGCCAGCAGGGAGGAGTTCTTC,CASREEFF
TRBD2,-,TRBJ2-5,TRBV29-1,TGCAGCGTTAGGACTAGCCTCACCGGGGGCCAGTACTTC,CSVRTSLTGGQYF
-,few,TRBJ1-2,TRBV4-2,TGTGCCAGCAGCCAAGATCTGTCGGGGGGCTACACCTTC,CASSQDLSGGYTF
-,-,TRBJ1-2,TRBV18,TGTGCCAGCTCATGGGGACGAGGAGGGTCCAACAACTATGGCTACACCTTC,CASSWGRGGSNNYGYTF
-,-,TRBJ1-5,TRBV7-2,TGTGCCAGCAGCTTATTAGGTGGTTATCAGCCCCAGCATTTT,CASSLLGGYQPQHF
TRBD2,-,TRBJ2-1,TRBV12-3/TRBV12-4,TGTGCCAGCAGTTTACCGACGAGTGGGGCTAGCGGGAGTTCAGTCTACAATGAGCAGTTCTTC,CASSLPTSGASGSSVYNEQFF
-,-,TRBJ2-5,TRBV28,TGTGCCAGCAGGTCCTCGGGAGTCCGCCGATTCCAAGAGACCCAGTACTTC,CASRSSGVRRFQETQYF
-,-,TRBJ1-1,TRBV4-2,TGTGCCAGCAGCCAAATACAGGGCCCTGAAGCTTTCTTT,CASSQIQGPEAFF
TRBD2,few,TRBJ2-1,TRBV7-2,TGTGCCAGCAGCTTAGGCCAAGCGGGAGGATTAAACAATGAGCAGTTCTTC,CASSLGQAGGLNNEQFF
TRBD1,-,TRBJ1-5,TRBV28,TGTGCCAGCAGTTCTTACGCGGACAGGGGGTACAATCAGCCCCAGCATTTT,CASSSYADRGYNQPQHF
-,-,TRBJ1-1,TRBV20-1,TGCAGTGCCAAGGGGGGGGCGGCCACTGAAGCTTTCTTT,CSAKGGAATEAFF
-,few,TRBJ2-2,TRBV5-1,TGCGCCAGCAGCTTCGAGGGGTCCGGGGAGCTGTTTTTT,CASSFEGSGELFF
-,-,TRBJ1-3,TRBV5-1,TGCGCCAGCAGCTTCGGGAGCTCTGGAAACACCATATATTTT,CASSFGSSGNTIYF
-,-,TRBJ2-3,TRBV20-1,TGCAGTGAAACCTATCAGGTCCCCACAGATACGCAGTATTTT,CSETYQVPTDTQYF
TRBD2,few,TRBJ2-3,TRBV3-1,TGTGCCAGCAGCCAAATGGTAGGACTAGCGGTCCGAGATACGCAGTATTTT,CASSQMVGLAVRDTQYF
-,few,TRBJ2-3,TRBV6-4,TGTGCCAGCAGTGACGGCAACACAGATACGCAGTATTTT,CASSDGNTDTQYF
TRBD2,-,TRBJ2-1,TRBV10-3,TGTGCCATCAGTGAAGGACTAGCGGGAGCGCAGTTCTTC,CAISEGLAGAQFF
-,-,TRBJ1-5,TRBV25-1,TGTGCCAGCAGTGACCGGGATTTCCCCTTGGGGAATCAGCCCCAGCATTTT,CASSDRDFPLGNQPQHF
-,few,TRBJ2-5,TRBV20-1,TGCAGTGCTGGGAGACACTCGGAGACCCAGTACTTC,CSAGRHSETQYF
-,few,TRBJ2-1,TRBV29-1,TGCAGCGTTGCGCCCTCCGGGGTCTCCGTGGGGTTGCAGTTCTTC,CSVAPSGVSVGLQFF
-,-,TRBJ1-5,TRBV7-2,TGTGCCAGCAGCCCTCAGGGAGTTAGTCAGCCCCAGCATTTT,CASSPQGVSQPQHF
-,-,TRBJ2-2,TRBV5-1,TGCGCCAGCAGCTTGGCCGGGGGCCCATGGGACACCGGGGAGCTGTTTTTT,CASSLAGGPWDTGELFF
-,-,TRBJ2-7,TRBV5-1,TGCGCCAGCAGCGCTGGAGGGCGGGATGGCTCCTACGAGCAGTACTTC,CASSAGGRDGSYEQYF
TRBD1,few,TRBJ2-2,TRBV28,TGTGCCAGCAGTTCAGGGGGCACCGGGGAGCTGTTTTTT,CASSSGGTGELFF
TRBD2,few,TRBJ2-1,TRBV7-9,TGTGCCAGCAGCTTAGGCGTAGCGGGAGGCTACAATGAGCAGTTCTTC,CASSLGVAGGYNEQFF
-,-,TRBJ2-6,TRBV20-1,TGCAGTGCCTCAGGTGCCCCTGGGGCCAACGTCCTGACTTTC,CSASGAPGANVLTF
-,few,TRBJ2-1,TRBV12-3/TRBV12-4,TGTGCCAGCAGTTCAGGCCTCCCGGGGGTATACAATGAGCAGTTCTTC,CASSSGLPGVYNEQFF
-,-,TRBJ2-2,TRBV7-2,TGTGCCAGCAGCTTCAGGGGAGGGGTGACCGGGGAGCTGTTTTTT,CASSFRGGVTGELFF
-,-,TRBJ1-2,TRBV29-1,TGCAGCGTTATGAGGGGCATCTATGGCTACACCTTC,CSVMRGIYGYTF
-,-,TRBJ2-7,TRBV6-5,TGTGCCAGCAGTTACGCCAGACAGCGCGAGCAGTACTTC,CASSYARQREQYF
-,-,TRBJ1-1,TRBV29-1,TGCAGCGTACTGGGCCCGGGGGTAATGAAAACTGAAGCTTTCTTT,CSVLGPGVMKTEAFF
TRBD1,few,TRBJ2-1,TRBV20-1,TGCAGTGCTAAGACAGGGAAAACCTACAATGAGCAGTTCTTC,CSAKTGKTYNEQFF
-,-,TRBJ2-5,TRBV2,TGTGCCAGCAGTGTAGCGGATGGGGCAGAGACCCAGTACTTC,CASSVADGAETQYF
TRBD2,-,TRBJ2-5,TRBV19,TGTGCCAGTAGTATTGTTACTAGCGGAAGGTGGGAGACCCAGTACTTC,CASSIVTSGRWETQYF
-,few,TRBJ1-5,TRBV12-3/TRBV12-4,TGTGCCAGCAGTTTAGCGGGGGCGCGCAATCAGCCCCAGCATTTT,CASSLAGARNQPQHF